Sequencing of this TCR beta chain was carried out in a study of shared clonotypes between healthy human individuals. The repertoire was sequenced with immunoSEQ multiplex PCR; TCRdb's copy has only in-frame clones and lacks some. This table has 900,000 to 1,200,000 clones, around three quarters appearing once. In germline, CDR1 is MNHEY, CDR2 SVGAGI. The CDR3 contains 13 residues. Deletions cut 2 bases from V and 6 bases from J, with 11 bases between. This chain links TRBV6-5 with TRBJ2-7; D gene uncertain. The origin of this receptor is a young man in good health. Some clones in this sample may be carry-over from other donors' samples. The sample consisted of memory CD4+ T cells from PBMCs. Subset: CD45RA-negative fraction. The CDR3 sequence: CASSYPSGLEQYF. CDR3 in DNA: TGTGCCAGCAGTTACCCCTCGGGCCTCGAGCAGTACTTC.